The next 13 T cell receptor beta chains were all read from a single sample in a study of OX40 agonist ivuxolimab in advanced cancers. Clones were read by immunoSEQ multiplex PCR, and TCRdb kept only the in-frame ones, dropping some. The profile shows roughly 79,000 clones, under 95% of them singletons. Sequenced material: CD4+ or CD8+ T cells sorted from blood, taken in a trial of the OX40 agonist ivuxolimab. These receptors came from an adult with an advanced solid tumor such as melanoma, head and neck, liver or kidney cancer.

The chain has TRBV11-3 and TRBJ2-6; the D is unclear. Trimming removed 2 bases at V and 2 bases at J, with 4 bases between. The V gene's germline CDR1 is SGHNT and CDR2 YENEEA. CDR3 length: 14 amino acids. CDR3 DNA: TGTGCCAGCAGCTTATACCCTGGGGCCAACGTCCTGACTTTC. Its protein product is CASSLYPGANVLTF.

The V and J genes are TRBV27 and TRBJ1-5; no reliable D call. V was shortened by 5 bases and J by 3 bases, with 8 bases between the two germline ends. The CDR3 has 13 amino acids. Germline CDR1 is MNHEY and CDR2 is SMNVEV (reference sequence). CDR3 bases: TGTGCCAGCAGTGCCGACCTCAATCAGCCCCAGCATTTT. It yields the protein CASSADLNQPQHF.

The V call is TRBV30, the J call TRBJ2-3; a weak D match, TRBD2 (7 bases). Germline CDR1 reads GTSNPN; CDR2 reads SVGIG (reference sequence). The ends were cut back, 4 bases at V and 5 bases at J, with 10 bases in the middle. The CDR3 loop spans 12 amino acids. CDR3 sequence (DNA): TGTGCCTGGACAGGGGAGGGAGATACGCAGTATTTT. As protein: CAWTGEGDTQYF. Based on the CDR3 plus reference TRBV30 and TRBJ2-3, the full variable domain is SQTIHQWPATLVQPVGSPLSLECTVEGTSNPNLYWYRQAAGRGLQLLFYSVGIGQISSEVPQNLSASRPQDRQFILSSKKLLLSDSGFYLCAWTGEGDTQYFGPGTRLTVL.

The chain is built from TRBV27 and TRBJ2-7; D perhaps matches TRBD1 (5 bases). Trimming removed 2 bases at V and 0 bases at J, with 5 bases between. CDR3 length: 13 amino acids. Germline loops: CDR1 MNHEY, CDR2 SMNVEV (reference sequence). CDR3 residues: CASSLGASYEQYF. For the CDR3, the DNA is TGTGCCAGCAGTTTAGGGGCCTCCTACGAGCAGTACTTC.

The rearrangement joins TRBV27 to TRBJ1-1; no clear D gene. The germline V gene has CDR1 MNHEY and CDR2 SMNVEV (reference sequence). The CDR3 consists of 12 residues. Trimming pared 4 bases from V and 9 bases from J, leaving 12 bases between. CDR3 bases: TGTGCCAGCAGTTCAAGCGCATTACAAGCTTTCTTT. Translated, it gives CASSSSALQAFF.

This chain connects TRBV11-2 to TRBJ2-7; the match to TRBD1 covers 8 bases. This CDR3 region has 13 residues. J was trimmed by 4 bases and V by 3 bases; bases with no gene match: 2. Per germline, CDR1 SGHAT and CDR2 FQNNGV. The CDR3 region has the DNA TGTGCCAGCAGCTTCGGGACAGGATACGAGCAGTACTTC. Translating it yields CASSFGTGYEQYF.

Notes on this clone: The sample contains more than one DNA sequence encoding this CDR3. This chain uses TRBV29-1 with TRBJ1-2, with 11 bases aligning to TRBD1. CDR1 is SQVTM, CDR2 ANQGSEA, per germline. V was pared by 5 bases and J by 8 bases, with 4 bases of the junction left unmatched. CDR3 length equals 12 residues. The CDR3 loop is CSVPDRGLGYTF. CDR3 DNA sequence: TGCAGCGTTCCGGACAGGGGGCTGGGCTACACCTTC.

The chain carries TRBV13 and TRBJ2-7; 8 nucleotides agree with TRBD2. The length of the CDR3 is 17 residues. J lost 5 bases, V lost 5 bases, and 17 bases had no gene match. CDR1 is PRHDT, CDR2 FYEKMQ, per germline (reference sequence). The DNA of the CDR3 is TGTGCCAGCAGCCCCAGGGTCCGGGGGGGCCGGTCGGACGAGCAGTACTTC. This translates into CASSPRVRGGRSDEQYF.

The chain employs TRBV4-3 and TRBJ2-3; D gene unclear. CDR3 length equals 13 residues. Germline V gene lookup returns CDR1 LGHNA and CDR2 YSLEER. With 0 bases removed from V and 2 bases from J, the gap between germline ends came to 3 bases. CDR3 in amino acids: CASSQDTTDTQYF. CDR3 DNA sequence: TGCGCCAGCAGCCAAGATACCACAGATACGCAGTATTTT.

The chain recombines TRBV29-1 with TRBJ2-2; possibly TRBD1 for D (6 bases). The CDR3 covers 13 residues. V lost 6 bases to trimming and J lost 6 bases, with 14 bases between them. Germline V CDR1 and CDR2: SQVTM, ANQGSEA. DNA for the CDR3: TGCAGCGTATTACAGGGTTTTGCCGGGGAGCTGTTTTTT. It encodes CSVLQGFAGELFF.

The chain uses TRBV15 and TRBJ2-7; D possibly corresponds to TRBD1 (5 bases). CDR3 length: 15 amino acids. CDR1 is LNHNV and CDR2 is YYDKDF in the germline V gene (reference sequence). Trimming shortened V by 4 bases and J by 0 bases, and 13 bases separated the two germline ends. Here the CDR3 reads CATSTIQAPSYEQYF. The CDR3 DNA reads TGTGCCACCAGCACAATACAGGCTCCCTCCTACGAGCAGTACTTC.

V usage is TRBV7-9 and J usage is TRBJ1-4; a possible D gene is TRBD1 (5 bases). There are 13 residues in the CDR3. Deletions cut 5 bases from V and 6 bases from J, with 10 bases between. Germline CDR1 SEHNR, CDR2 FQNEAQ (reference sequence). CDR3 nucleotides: TGTGCCAGCAGCCCACCGGGGGATGAAAAACTGTTTTTT. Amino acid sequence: CASSPPGDEKLFF.

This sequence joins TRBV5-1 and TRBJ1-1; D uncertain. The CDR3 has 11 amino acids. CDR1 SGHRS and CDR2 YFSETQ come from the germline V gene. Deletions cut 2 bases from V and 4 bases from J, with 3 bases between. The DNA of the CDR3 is TGCGCCAGCAGCTTCGGCACTGAAGCTTTCTTT. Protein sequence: CASSFGTEAFF.